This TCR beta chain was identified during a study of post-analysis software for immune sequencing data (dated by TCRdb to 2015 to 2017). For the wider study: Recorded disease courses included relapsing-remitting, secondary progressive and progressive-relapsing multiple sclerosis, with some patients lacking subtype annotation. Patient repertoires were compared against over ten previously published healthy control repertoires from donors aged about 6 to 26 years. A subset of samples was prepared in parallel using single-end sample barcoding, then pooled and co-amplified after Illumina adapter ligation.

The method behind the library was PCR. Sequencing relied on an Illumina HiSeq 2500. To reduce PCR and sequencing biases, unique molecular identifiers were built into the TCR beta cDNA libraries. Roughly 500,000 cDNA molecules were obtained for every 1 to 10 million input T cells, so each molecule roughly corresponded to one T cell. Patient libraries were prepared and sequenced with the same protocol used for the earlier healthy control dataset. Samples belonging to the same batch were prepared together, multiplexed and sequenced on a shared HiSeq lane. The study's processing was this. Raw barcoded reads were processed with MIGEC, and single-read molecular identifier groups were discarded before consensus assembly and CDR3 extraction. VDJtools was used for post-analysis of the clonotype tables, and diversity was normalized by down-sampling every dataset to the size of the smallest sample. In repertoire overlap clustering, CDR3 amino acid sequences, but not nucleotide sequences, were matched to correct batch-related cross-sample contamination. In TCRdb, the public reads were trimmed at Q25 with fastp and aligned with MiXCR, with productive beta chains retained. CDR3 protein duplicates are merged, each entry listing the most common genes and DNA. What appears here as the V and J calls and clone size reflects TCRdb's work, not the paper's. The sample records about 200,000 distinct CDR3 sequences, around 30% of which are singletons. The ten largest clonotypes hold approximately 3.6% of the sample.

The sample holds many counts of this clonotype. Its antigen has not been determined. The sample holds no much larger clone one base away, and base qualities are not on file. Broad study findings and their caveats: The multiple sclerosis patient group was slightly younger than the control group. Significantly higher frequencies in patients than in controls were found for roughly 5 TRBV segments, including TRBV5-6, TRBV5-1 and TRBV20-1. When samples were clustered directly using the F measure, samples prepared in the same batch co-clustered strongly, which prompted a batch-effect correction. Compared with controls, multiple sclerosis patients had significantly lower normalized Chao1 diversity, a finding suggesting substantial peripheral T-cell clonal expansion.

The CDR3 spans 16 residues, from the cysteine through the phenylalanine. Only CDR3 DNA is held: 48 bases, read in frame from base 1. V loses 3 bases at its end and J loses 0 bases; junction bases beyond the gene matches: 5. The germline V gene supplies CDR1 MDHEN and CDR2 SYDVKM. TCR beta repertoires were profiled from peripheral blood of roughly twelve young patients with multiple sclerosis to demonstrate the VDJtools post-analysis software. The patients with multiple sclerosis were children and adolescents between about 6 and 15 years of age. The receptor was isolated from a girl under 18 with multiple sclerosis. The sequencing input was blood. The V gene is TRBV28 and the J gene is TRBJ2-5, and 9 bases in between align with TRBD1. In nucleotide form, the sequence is TGTGCCAGCAGTTTCAGCCGGGACAGGGACCAAGAGACCCAGTACTTC. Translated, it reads CASSFSRDRDQETQYF.